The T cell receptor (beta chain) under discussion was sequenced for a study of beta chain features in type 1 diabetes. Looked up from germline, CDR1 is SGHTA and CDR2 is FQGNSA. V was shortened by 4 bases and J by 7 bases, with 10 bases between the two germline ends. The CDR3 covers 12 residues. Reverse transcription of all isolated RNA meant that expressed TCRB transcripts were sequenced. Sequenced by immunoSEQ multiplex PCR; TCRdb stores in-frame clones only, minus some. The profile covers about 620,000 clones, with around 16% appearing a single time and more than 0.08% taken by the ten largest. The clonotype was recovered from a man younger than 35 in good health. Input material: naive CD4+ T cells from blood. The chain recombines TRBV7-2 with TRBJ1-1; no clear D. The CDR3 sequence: CASSSSGSEAFF. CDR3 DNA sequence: TGTGCCAGCAGCTCGAGTGGGAGTGAAGCTTTCTTT.